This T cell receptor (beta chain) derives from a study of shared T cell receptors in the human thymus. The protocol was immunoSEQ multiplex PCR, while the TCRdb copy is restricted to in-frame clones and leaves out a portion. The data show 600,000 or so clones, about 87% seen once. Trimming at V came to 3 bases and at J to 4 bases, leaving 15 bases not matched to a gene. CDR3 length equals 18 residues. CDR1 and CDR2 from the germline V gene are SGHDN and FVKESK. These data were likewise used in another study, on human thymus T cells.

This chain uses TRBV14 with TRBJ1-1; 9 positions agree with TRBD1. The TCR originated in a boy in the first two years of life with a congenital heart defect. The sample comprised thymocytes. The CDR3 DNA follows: TGTGCCAGCAGCCATGCCGGCCGTTCGGGACAGGGATCCACTGAAGCTTTCTTT. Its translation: CASSHAGRSGQGSTEAFF.